The rows below give T cell receptor beta chains drawn from one sample of a study of shared clonotypes between healthy human individuals. Assay: immunoSEQ multiplex PCR; the TCRdb copy retains only in-frame clones and omits some. The profile covers hundreds of thousands of clones, with 96% appearing a single time and roughly 0.12% taken by the ten largest. The source material was naive CD8+ T cells sorted from blood. These receptors originate from a woman younger than 45 in good health. The CDR3 runs from the conserved cysteine through the conserved F or W. The D gene is left open where the match is weak. The size of a clone is reported for some rows only, either as once, few or many, or as a class for expanded clones.

D gene	V gene	clone size	J gene	CDR3 DNA	CDR3 protein
TRBD2	TRBV28	-	TRBJ2-3	TGTGCCAGCAGCCACACGGCGGGGGCAGATACGCAGTATTTT	CASSHTAGADTQYF
TRBD2	TRBV5-4	-	TRBJ2-4	TGTGCCAGCAGGCGGGAGGGAAAAAACATTCAGTACTTC	CASRREGKNIQYF
-	TRBV29-1	-	TRBJ2-4	TGCAGCGTTGGACCGCAACTACTAGCCAAAAACATTCAGTACTTC	CSVGPQLLAKNIQYF
-	TRBV19	-	TRBJ1-1	TGTGCCAGTAGCGGAAGACTTAATGGGGGGCTACGAAGCACTGAAGCTTTCTTT	CASSGRLNGGLRSTEAFF
TRBD2	TRBV10-3	-	TRBJ2-2	TGTGCCATCCCCCTGAAGAGCGGGAGAACCGGGGAGCTGTTTTTT	CAIPLKSGRTGELFF
TRBD2	TRBV11-2	-	TRBJ2-1	TGTGCCAGCAGCTTAGCGGGAGGTGGGTACAATGAGCAGTTCTTC	CASSLAGGGYNEQFF
-	TRBV28	-	TRBJ2-7	TGTGCCAGCAGTTTAAATCCAGAGTCCTACGAGCAGTACTTC	CASSLNPESYEQYF
-	TRBV30	-	TRBJ1-2	TGTGCCTGGTCACGGGGGGGGTATGGCTACACCTTC	CAWSRGGYGYTF
TRBD2	TRBV6-1	-	TRBJ2-7	TGTGCCAGCAGTGGGGGAGGGCCTAACGAGCAGTACTTC	CASSGGGPNEQYF
-	TRBV21-1	-	TRBJ2-1	TGTGCCTGCCTGCAGATAGCGGATACCTACAATGAGCAGTTCTTC	CACLQIADTYNEQFF
-	TRBV6-6	once	TRBJ2-7	TGTGCCAGCAGTTACTCGAATCTACAGACCTACGAGCAGTACTTC	CASSYSNLQTYEQYF
TRBD1	TRBV19	-	TRBJ2-7	TGTGCCAGTAGTATGGACAGGGGGTACGAGCAGTACTTC	CASSMDRGYEQYF
-	TRBV28	-	TRBJ1-2	TGTGCCAGCAGTTTAGGGCTCGGCTATGGCTACACCTTC	CASSLGLGYGYTF
-	TRBV2	-	TRBJ2-7	TGTGCCAGCAGTTACCTAGGTTCCCACGAGCAGTACTTC	CASSYLGSHEQYF
-	TRBV14	-	TRBJ2-7	TGTGCCAGCAGCCAAGAAGATTTCTACGAGCAGTACTTC	CASSQEDFYEQYF
-	TRBV19	-	TRBJ1-5	TGTGCCAGTAGTATAGGTCCCAGGGGATACAGCAATCAGCCCCAGCATTTT	CASSIGPRGYSNQPQHF
-	TRBV27	-	TRBJ2-7	TGTGCCAGCAGTCAAGCTCCCGGGACCGGATTCTACGAGCAGTACTTC	CASSQAPGTGFYEQYF